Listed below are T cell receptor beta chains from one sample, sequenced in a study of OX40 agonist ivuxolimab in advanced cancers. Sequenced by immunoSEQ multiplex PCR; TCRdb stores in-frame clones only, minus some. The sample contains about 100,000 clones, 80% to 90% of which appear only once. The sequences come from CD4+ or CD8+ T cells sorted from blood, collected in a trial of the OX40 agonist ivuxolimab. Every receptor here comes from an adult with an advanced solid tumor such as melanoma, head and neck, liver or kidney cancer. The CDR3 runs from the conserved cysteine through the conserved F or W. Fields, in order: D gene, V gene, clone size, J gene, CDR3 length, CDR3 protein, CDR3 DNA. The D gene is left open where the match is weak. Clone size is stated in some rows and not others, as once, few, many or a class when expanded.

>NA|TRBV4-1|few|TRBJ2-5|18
CASSHHPFRGGELETQYF
TGCGCCAGCAGCCACCACCCCTTTCGCGGGGGCGAATTAGAGACCCAGTACTTC
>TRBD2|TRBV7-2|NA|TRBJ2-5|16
CASSPGLAGGQETQYF
TGTGCCAGCAGCCCAGGACTAGCGGGGGGGCAAGAGACCCAGTACTTC
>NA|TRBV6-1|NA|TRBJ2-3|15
CASSEARGARDTQYF
TGTGCCAGCAGTGAAGCTCGAGGGGCCAGAGATACGCAGTATTTT
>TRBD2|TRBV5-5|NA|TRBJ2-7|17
CASSLTSGSPTAYEQYF
TGTGCCAGCAGCTTGACTAGCGGGAGTCCTACCGCCTACGAGCAGTACTTC
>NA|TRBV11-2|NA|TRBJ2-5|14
CASSPTGERETQYF
TGTGCCAGCAGCCCCACGGGGGAAAGGGAGACCCAGTACTTC
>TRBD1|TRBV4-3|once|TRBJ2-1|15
CASSRGQGAGNEQFF
TGCGCCAGCAGCCGCGGACAGGGGGCTGGCAATGAGCAGTTCTTC
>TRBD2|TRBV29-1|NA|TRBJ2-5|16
CSPRPTSGSSGETQYF
TGCAGCCCCAGGCCGACTAGCGGGAGTTCCGGAGAGACCCAGTACTTC
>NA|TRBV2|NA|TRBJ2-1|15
CASSGALREDGEQFF
TGTGCCAGCAGCGGTGCGTTACGCGAGGATGGTGAGCAGTTCTTC
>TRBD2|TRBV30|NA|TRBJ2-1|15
CAWTSGGPGYNEQFF
TGTGCCTGGACTAGCGGGGGGCCCGGCTACAATGAGCAGTTCTTC
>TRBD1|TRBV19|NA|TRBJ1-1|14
CASNPTGDRTEAFF
TGTGCCAGTAACCCGACAGGGGATCGTACTGAAGCTTTCTTT
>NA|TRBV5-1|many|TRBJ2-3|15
CASSRLGHSTDTQYF
TGCGCCAGCAGCCGGCTTGGCCACTCCACAGATACGCAGTATTTT
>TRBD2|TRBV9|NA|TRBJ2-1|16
CASSGSLAGDDNEQFF
TGTGCCAGCAGCGGCTCTTTAGCGGGAGACGACAATGAGCAGTTCTTC
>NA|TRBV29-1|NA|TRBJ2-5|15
CSVEGGGENQETQYF
TGCAGCGTTGAAGGAGGTGGGGAAAACCAAGAGACCCAGTACTTC
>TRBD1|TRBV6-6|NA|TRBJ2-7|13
CASGRGQGGEQYF
TGTGCCAGCGGTCGGGGACAGGGGGGCGAGCAGTACTTC
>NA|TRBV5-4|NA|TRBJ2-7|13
CASSRDFAYEQYF
TGCGCCAGCAGCCGGGACTTCGCCTACGAGCAGTACTTC
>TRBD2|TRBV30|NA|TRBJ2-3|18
CAWSVLGRVAGPTKTQYF
TGTGCCTGGAGTGTGCTGGGGAGGGTAGCGGGTCCCACTAAAACACAGTATTTT
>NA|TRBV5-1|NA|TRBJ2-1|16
CASSPETGGSNNEQFF
TGCGCCAGCAGCCCTGAAACGGGGGGCTCAAACAATGAGCAGTTCTTC
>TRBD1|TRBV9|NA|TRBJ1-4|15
CASSTQTGENEKLFF
TGTGCCAGCAGCACTCAGACAGGGGAAAATGAAAAACTGTTTTTT
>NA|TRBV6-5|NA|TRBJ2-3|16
CASSYSTGPSTDTQYF
TGTGCCAGCAGTTACTCGACAGGCCCCAGCACAGATACGCAGTATTTT
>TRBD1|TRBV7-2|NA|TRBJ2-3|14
CASSPDRAADTQYF
TGTGCCAGCAGCCCCGACAGGGCGGCAGATACGCAGTATTTT
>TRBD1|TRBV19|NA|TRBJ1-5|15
CASSIGQGLGQPQHF
TGTGCCAGTAGTATAGGACAGGGGCTTGGCCAGCCCCAGCATTTT
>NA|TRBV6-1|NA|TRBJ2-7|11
CASSAYYEQYF
TGTGCCAGCAGTGCCTACTACGAGCAGTACTTC
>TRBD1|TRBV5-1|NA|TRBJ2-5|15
CASSLEGRGHETQYF
TGCGCCAGCAGCTTGGAAGGCAGGGGGCATGAGACCCAGTACTTC
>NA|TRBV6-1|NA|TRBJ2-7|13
CASSEPRWDEQYF
TGTGCCAGCAGTGAACCCCGGTGGGACGAGCAGTACTTC
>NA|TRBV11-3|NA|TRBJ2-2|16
CASSGGTDPNTGELFF
TGTGCCAGCAGCGGGGGGACGGACCCGAACACCGGGGAGCTGTTTTTT